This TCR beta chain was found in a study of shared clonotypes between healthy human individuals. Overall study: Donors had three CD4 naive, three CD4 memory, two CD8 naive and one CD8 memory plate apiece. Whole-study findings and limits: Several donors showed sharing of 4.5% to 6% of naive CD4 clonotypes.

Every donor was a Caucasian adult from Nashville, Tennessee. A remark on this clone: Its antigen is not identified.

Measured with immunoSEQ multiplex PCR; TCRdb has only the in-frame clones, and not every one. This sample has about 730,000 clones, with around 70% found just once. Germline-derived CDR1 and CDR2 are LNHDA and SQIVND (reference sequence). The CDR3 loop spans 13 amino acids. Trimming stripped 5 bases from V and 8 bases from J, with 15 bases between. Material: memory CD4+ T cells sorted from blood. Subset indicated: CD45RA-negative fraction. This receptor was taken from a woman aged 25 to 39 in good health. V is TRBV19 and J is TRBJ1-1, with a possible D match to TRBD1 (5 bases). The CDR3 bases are TGTGCCAGTAGTCCGAAGGGGAGCGCCGAAGCTTTCTTT. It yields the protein CASSPKGSAEAFF.